These 25 T cell receptor beta chains were all obtained from the same sample, sequenced in a study of blood T cell repertoires in COVID-19. Assay used: immunoSEQ multiplex PCR; TCRdb lists only in-frame clones, some missing. This table holds tens of thousands of clones, 65% to 90% found once. Specimen: peripheral blood. The source of these receptors is a woman aged 60-75 years with acute or convalescent COVID-19.

This chain connects TRBV28 to TRBJ2-1, with 10 bases that match TRBD2. Germline V CDR1 and CDR2: MDHEN, SYDVKM. The CDR3 has 16 residues. J lost 9 bases, V lost 5 bases, and 13 bases had no gene match. The CDR3 DNA reads TGTGCCAGCAGTCCCTCCATAGCGGGAGGATATGTTGAGCAGTTCTTC. As protein: CASSPSIAGGYVEQFF.

V and J are TRBV28 and TRBJ1-2; possibly TRBD1 for D (6 bases). In germline, CDR1 is MDHEN, CDR2 SYDVKM. With 5 bases removed from V and 7 bases from J, the gap between germline ends came to 14 bases. This CDR3 has 13 amino acids. For the CDR3, the DNA is TGTGCCAGCAGTCTACAGGGAACGGGTGGCTACACCTTC. It yields the protein CASSLQGTGGYTF.

This chain links TRBV5-1 with TRBJ2-5; maybe TRBD1 (6 bases). V was shortened by 6 bases and J by 0 bases, with 12 bases between the two germline ends. CDR3 length: 14 residues. CDR1 and CDR2 (germline): SGHRS, YFSETQ. The CDR3 reads CASTRDNNQETQYF. CDR3 coding DNA: TGCGCCAGCACCCGGGACAACAACCAAGAGACCCAGTACTTC.

V is TRBV2 and J is TRBJ2-3, with TRBD2 matching 12 bases. J was trimmed by 1 base and V by 7 bases; bases with no gene match: 3. The CDR3 spans 15 residues. The germline V gene has CDR1 SNHLY and CDR2 FYNNEI. The CDR3 protein is CASTASGRGTDTQYF. For the CDR3, the DNA is TGTGCCAGCACGGCTAGCGGGAGGGGCACAGATACGCAGTATTTT.

The chain has TRBV7-9 and TRBJ2-3, with TRBD1 matching over 8 bases. With V trimmed by 5 bases and J by 3 bases, 7 bases remained unmatched. Germline assignment: CDR1 SEHNR and CDR2 FQNEAQ (reference sequence). This CDR3 comprises 15 residues. Here the CDR3 DNA reads TGTGCCAGCAGCCACAGGGGGTTGGGAACAGATACGCAGTATTTT. Translating it yields CASSHRGLGTDTQYF.

Only one count was recorded for this clone. The chain employs TRBV11-1 and TRBJ2-1, with D tentatively TRBD1 (5 bases). CDR1 is SGHAT, CDR2 FQDESV, per germline (reference sequence). The CDR3 length is 15 residues. The V end lost 1 base, the J end lost 12 bases, and 19 bases lay between the germline ends. In nucleotides, the CDR3 is TGTGCCAGCAGCTTAGTAGGCAGGGTGGATGTTGCGCAGTTCTTC. Protein product: CASSLVGRVDVAQFF.

The chain is built from TRBV4-1 and TRBJ2-2, with 7 bases lining up with TRBD1. Germline CDR1 reads MGHRA; CDR2 reads YSYEKL. J was trimmed by 5 bases and V by 1 base; bases with no gene match: 7. CDR3 length: 16 residues. CDR3 sequence: CASSQAMGQRTGELFF. CDR3 DNA sequence: TGCGCCAGCAGCCAAGCGATGGGACAGAGGACCGGGGAGCTGTTTTTT.

J is TRBJ2-3 and V is TRBV5-1; tentatively, D is TRBD2 (6 bases). The germline V gene encodes CDR1 SGHRS and CDR2 YFSETQ. The CDR3 consists of 15 residues. Trimming pared 4 bases from V and 1 base from J, leaving 13 bases between. CDR3 sequence reads: CASSPPAGGTDTQYF. Here the CDR3 DNA reads TGCGCCAGCAGCCCACCAGCGGGCGGCACAGATACGCAGTATTTT.

In this sample, this clone turned up once. J is TRBJ2-1 and V is TRBV19, with 8 bases identical to TRBD2. J gave up 0 bases and V 3 bases, and 4 bases lay outside the gene matches. Germline V lookup: CDR1 LNHDA, CDR2 SQIVND (reference sequence). CDR3 length: 16 amino acids. Written as DNA, the CDR3 is TGTGCCAGTAGTATGGTAGCGGGGTCCTCCTACAATGAGCAGTTCTTC. This sequence encodes CASSMVAGSSYNEQFF. Based on the CDR3 plus reference TRBV19 and TRBJ2-1, the full variable domain is DGGITQSPKYLFRKEGQNVTLSCEQNLNHDAMYWYRQDPGQGLRLIYYSQIVNDFQKGDIAEGYSVSREKKESFPLTVTSAQKNPTAFYLCASSMVAGSSYNEQFFGPGTRLTVL.

The chain recombines TRBV5-4 with TRBJ2-5; the D is unclear. The CDR3 has 12 amino acids. Trimming stripped 4 bases from V and 5 bases from J, with 9 bases between. In germline, CDR1 is SGHNT, CDR2 YYREEE (reference sequence). This CDR3 reads CASSGSEETQYF. The DNA of the CDR3 is TGTGCCAGCAGCGGTTCCGAGGAGACCCAGTACTTC.

The chain combines TRBV18 with TRBJ1-2; 8 bases are shared with TRBD1. With V trimmed by 3 bases and J by 3 bases, 3 bases remained unmatched. The CDR3 runs 14 residues. Germline loops: CDR1 KGHSH, CDR2 LQKENI. The CDR3 loop is CASSPGQDYYGYTF. The CDR3 coding sequence is TGTGCCAGCTCACCGGGACAGGATTACTATGGCTACACCTTC. Full variable domain (missing parts from reference TRBV18 and TRBJ1-2): NAGVMQNPRHLVRRRGQEARLRCSPMKGHSHVYWYRQLPEEGLKFMVYLQKENIIDESGMPKERFSAEFPKEGPSILRIQQVVRGDSAAYFCASSPGQDYYGYTFGSGTRLTVV.

This clone was counted a few times. The chain joins TRBV5-1 to TRBJ2-7, with D maybe TRBD1 (5 bases). This CDR3 is 14 amino acids long. Per germline, CDR1 SGHRS and CDR2 YFSETQ. V was clipped by 0 bases and J by 6 bases, with 13 bases between them. CDR3 in DNA: TGCGCCAGCAGCTTGGCCTCTGGGGCTAGCGAGCAGTACTTC. It encodes CASSLASGASEQYF. Variable domain in full (rest from reference TRBV5-1 and TRBJ2-7): KAGVTQTPRYLIKTRGQQVTLSCSPISGHRSVSWYQQTPGQGLQFLFEYFSETQRNKGNFPGRFSGRQFSNSRSEMNVSTLELGDSALYLCASSLASGASEQYFGPGTRLTVT.

The gene calls are TRBV7-9 and TRBJ2-5; tentatively, D is TRBD1 (6 bases). Between the trimmed V and J ends, which lost 5 bases and 3 bases, there was a span of 19 bases. CDR1 is SEHNR, CDR2 FQNEAQ, per germline (reference sequence). This CDR3 is 16 amino acids long. CDR3: CASSTTLGRGKETQYF. In DNA, the CDR3 is TGTGCCAGCAGCACGACCTTGGGCAGGGGCAAAGAGACCCAGTACTTC.

As regards this clone: The sample contains more than one DNA sequence encoding this CDR3. The J gene is TRBJ1-5, the V gene TRBV30; 9 bases match TRBD1. The CDR3 has 15 amino acids. V was pared by 0 bases and J by 1 base, with 1 base of the junction left unmatched. Germline V gene lookup returns CDR1 GTSNPN and CDR2 SVGIG (reference sequence). The CDR3 loop is CAWSVGQGSNQPQHF. CDR3 nucleotide sequence: TGTGCCTGGAGTGTCGGACAGGGGAGCAATCAGCCCCAGCATTTT.

The chain links TRBV5-4 to TRBJ2-1; 9 nucleotides match TRBD2. V shed 0 bases and J 3 bases; nucleotides not matched to a gene: 7. Germline loops: CDR1 SGHNT, CDR2 YYREEE (reference sequence). This CDR3 contains 17 residues. The CDR3 DNA reads TGTGCCAGCAGCTTGGTGGCTAGCGGGGACCTCTACAATGAGCAGTTCTTC. Its protein is CASSLVASGDLYNEQFF.

The chain has TRBV7-8 and TRBJ2-3, with 13 positions matching TRBD2. Germline CDR1 SGHVS, CDR2 FQNEAQ. Germline trimming cut 3 bases from V and 6 bases from J; bases unmatched to any gene: 6. The CDR3 is 16 amino acids. CDR3 DNA: TGTGCCAGCAGCTTGATACTAGCGGGGGGGCGGGATACGCAGTATTTT. Translation gives CASSLILAGGRDTQYF.

The rearrangement uses TRBV9 and TRBJ2-7; TRBD2 agrees at 7 bases. The CDR3 length is 16 residues. V was pared by 2 bases and J by 3 bases, with 11 bases of the junction left unmatched. Germline V CDR1 and CDR2: SGDLS, YYNGEE. The CDR3 loop is CASSVFGASGRYEQYF. The CDR3 DNA reads as TGTGCCAGCAGCGTCTTCGGAGCTAGCGGACGCTACGAGCAGTACTTC.

The chain uses TRBV6-5 and TRBJ2-2; TRBD2 matches at 11 bases. The germline V gene has CDR1 MNHEY and CDR2 SVGAGI. The junction had 3 bases not matched to a gene; V was cut back by 11 bases and J by 1 base. This CDR3 contains 14 residues. The CDR3 spells CAHTSGGNTGELFF. CDR3 sequence (DNA): TGTGCCCACACTAGCGGGGGGAACACCGGGGAGCTGTTTTTT.

V usage is TRBV6-4 and J usage is TRBJ2-3, with 7 bases aligning to TRBD2. After removal of 2 bases from V and 2 bases from J, the junction contained 1 base not matched to a gene. Germline V CDR1 and CDR2: MRHNA, SNTAGT. The CDR3 spans 14 residues. CDR3 region: CASSDGRATDTQYF. DNA of the CDR3: TGTGCCAGCAGTGACGGGAGGGCCACAGATACGCAGTATTTT.

V usage is TRBV12-3 or TRBV12-4 and J usage is TRBJ1-2; a possible D gene is TRBD1 (5 bases). V was clipped by 6 bases and J by 6 bases, with 11 bases between them. The CDR3 sequence is 12 residues long. The CDR3 DNA reads as TGTGCCAGCAGGCATACAGGCGATGGCTACACCTTC. Encoded protein: CASRHTGDGYTF.

The genes are TRBV2 and TRBJ2-5; 8 nucleotides line up with TRBD1. Germline lookup yields CDR1 SNHLY and CDR2 FYNNEI. This CDR3 has 16 amino acids. Germline trimming cut 5 bases from V and 6 bases from J; bases unmatched to any gene: 14. CDR3 nucleotides: TGTGCCAGCAGTCTAGTTGAGCAGGGGGCTATGCAGACCCAGTACTTC. This sequence encodes CASSLVEQGAMQTQYF.

CDR3 residues: CATSDPGQLVGYTF. The CDR3 DNA reads as TGTGCCACCAGTGATCCTGGACAGTTGGTGGGCTACACCTTC. V gene TRBV24-1 combines with J gene TRBJ1-2; D might be TRBD1 (6 bases). The CDR3 consists of 14 residues. Looked up from germline, CDR1 is KGHDR and CDR2 is SFDVKD. V lost 3 bases and J 8 bases, leaving 15 bases between the germline ends.

The J gene is TRBJ2-1, the V gene TRBV11-3; tentatively, D is TRBD2 (6 bases). The CDR3 loop spans 14 amino acids. V dropped 5 bases and J dropped 7 bases, with 15 bases sitting between them. Germline assignment: CDR1 SGHNT and CDR2 YENEEA. The CDR3 here is CASSPSVGGNEQFF. The CDR3, as DNA: TGTGCCAGCAGCCCGTCCGTCGGGGGAAATGAGCAGTTCTTC.

This chain uses TRBV11-2 with TRBJ1-1, with a tentative D call TRBD1 (5 bases). Germline V gives CDR1 SGHAT, CDR2 FQNNGV. V shed 2 bases and J shed 2 bases, with 6 bases lying between them. This CDR3 comprises 13 residues. The CDR3 region is CASSLTGNTEAFF. CDR3 in DNA: TGTGCCAGCAGCTTAACAGGAAACACTGAAGCTTTCTTT.

This clone was counted a few times. This chain connects TRBV27 to TRBJ2-7; 8 bases align to TRBD2. Unmatched junction bases numbered 9, after V lost 6 bases and J lost 2 bases. The CDR3 consists of 15 residues. Germline CDR1 reads MNHEY; CDR2 reads SMNVEV (reference sequence). The CDR3 DNA is TGTGCCAGCAGCCCTAGCGGGTCGGGGACCTACGAGCAGTACTTC. Translating gives CASSPSGSGTYEQYF.